The present T cell receptor (beta chain) was sequenced within a study of cytomegalovirus exposure and HLA in healthy donors. The study's findings and limits: Being productive about 87% or about 30% of the time was typical of most TCR beta V segments in an earlier analysis. The authors excluded some V segments, including TRBV6-2 and TRBV6-3, as indistinguishable. Later analysis suggested links between common viral pathogens and several top significant clusters.

In regard to this clone: No antigen is known for it.

PCR employed 60 Vbeta and 13 Jbeta primers. Here immunoSEQ multiplex PCR was the method, and the copy in TCRdb shows in-frame clones only, minus some. This table holds 150,000 or so clones, under 85% found once. Germline V gene lookup returns CDR1 MNHNY and CDR2 SVGAGI (reference sequence). The CDR3 length is 12 residues. Trimming took off 5 bases at V and 6 bases at J, with 10 bases between the two ends. The gene calls are TRBV6-6 and TRBJ1-2; no clear D. The sample taken for sequencing was PBMCs. The TCR sequence derives from a man between 18 and 35 years old in good health and CMV-seronegative. The CDR3 loop reads CASSRREDGYTF. The CDR3 DNA reads as TGTGCCAGCAGTCGGAGGGAGGATGGCTACACCTTC.